The rows below give T cell receptor beta chains drawn from one sample of a study of siplizumab effects on memory and regulatory T cells. Method: immunoSEQ multiplex PCR; TCRdb's copy keeps in-frame clones and lacks some. The sample lists 80,000 to 130,000 clones; about 90% were seen once. Sequenced: Tregs sorted from blood. All receptors come from a human donor in good health. Both conserved end residues are part of each CDR3. D genes are given only for firm matches. Rows give clone size only sometimes, using once, few, many, or a class for an expanded clone.

TRBV5-1	TRBD2	TRBJ2-1	-	TGCGCCAGCAGCCCGGGAGGGTCCAATGAGCAGTTCTTC	CASSPGGSNEQFF
TRBV19	-	TRBJ2-3	-	TGTGCCAGTAGTATGTGGACAGACGTTGCAGATACGCAGTATTTT	CASSMWTDVADTQYF
TRBV28	-	TRBJ1-4	-	TGTGCCAGCAGTCCACCCCAGGGGCCCGGTCTTAGTGAAAAACTGTTTTTT	CASSPPQGPGLSEKLFF
TRBV5-8	-	TRBJ2-3	-	TGTGCCAGCAATAGGAGAACTAGCACAGATACGCAGTATTTT	CASNRRTSTDTQYF
TRBV5-6	TRBD2	TRBJ2-2	-	TGTGCCAGCAGCTCGAGACTAGCGAGAACCACCGGGGAGCTGTTTTTT	CASSSRLARTTGELFF
TRBV6-6	-	TRBJ2-1	-	TGTGCCAGCCTACAGGGTTACAACAATGAGCAGTTCTTC	CASLQGYNNEQFF
TRBV9	TRBD1	TRBJ1-3	-	TGTGCCAGCAGCTCCCCAGGGGGTGGAAACACCATATATTTT	CASSSPGGGNTIYF
TRBV10-1	TRBD1	TRBJ2-1	-	TGCGCCAGCAGTGTTTTAGCGGGACAGGGGGCCAATGAGCAGTTCTTC	CASSVLAGQGANEQFF
TRBV7-2	TRBD2	TRBJ2-1	-	TGTGCCAGCAGCCTAGAGGCTAGCGGGAGTCGGTTCTTC	CASSLEASGSRFF
TRBV28	-	TRBJ2-4	-	TGTGCTACCGGCGGGTGGGAGTCGGCCAAAAACATTCAGTACTTC	CATGGWESAKNIQYF
TRBV11-2	-	TRBJ2-7	-	TGTGCCAGCAGCTTAGATGGGACCTACTACGAGCAGTACTTC	CASSLDGTYYEQYF
TRBV18	-	TRBJ2-3	-	TGTGCCAGCTCACCCGTGTGGCCTGCCACAGATACGCAGTATTTT	CASSPVWPATDTQYF
TRBV9	-	TRBJ1-3	-	TGTGCCAGCAGCGTGAACAGGTTGGGAAACACCATATATTTT	CASSVNRLGNTIYF
TRBV30	TRBD1	TRBJ2-7	-	TGTGCCTGTGGGAGACAGGGGATCAACGAGCAGTACTTC	CACGRQGINEQYF
TRBV29-1	-	TRBJ2-1	few	TGCAGCGTTGAGTGGGAGGACAAGAATGAGCAGTTCTTC	CSVEWEDKNEQFF
TRBV19	-	TRBJ2-7	once	TGTGCCAGTAGCCCAGGAGGGGGCCCCTACGAGCAGTACTTC	CASSPGGGPYEQYF
TRBV15	TRBD1	TRBJ1-2	once	TGTGCCACCAGCAGAGGCCTTACAGGGGATCGGAATGGCTACACCTTC	CATSRGLTGDRNGYTF
TRBV19	-	TRBJ2-7	-	TGTGCCAGTAGTCTCTATGGGCGGGTGAGCTCCTACGAGCAGTACTTC	CASSLYGRVSSYEQYF
TRBV7-9	TRBD2	TRBJ2-1	-	TGTGCCAGCAGCACAACTAGCGGGAGGCCTAACAATGAGCAGTTCTTC	CASSTTSGRPNNEQFF
TRBV18	-	TRBJ1-3	-	TGTGCCAGCTCACCTCTAGGGATGTCTGGAAACACCATATATTTT	CASSPLGMSGNTIYF
TRBV6-5	-	TRBJ2-2	-	TGTGCCAGCAGTAAGAAGACAGTATACACCGGGGAGCTGTTTTTT	CASSKKTVYTGELFF
TRBV28	TRBD2	TRBJ2-2	-	TGTGCCAGCAGCAGCGGGATTAGGACCGGGGAGCTGTTTTTT	CASSSGIRTGELFF
TRBV4-3	TRBD1	TRBJ1-2	few	TGCGCCAGCAGCCAGCCATTCTCACAGGGGGCGCAGGGCTACACCTTC	CASSQPFSQGAQGYTF
TRBV29-1	-	TRBJ2-1	-	TGCAGCGTTGGGTCTAGCAGCCGCTACAATGAGCAGTTCTTC	CSVGSSSRYNEQFF
TRBV4-1	TRBD1	TRBJ1-2	-	TGCGCCAGCAGCCAAAGTCTAGGGGGCGGCTACACCTTC	CASSQSLGGGYTF
TRBV5-4	TRBD2	TRBJ2-7	-	TGTGCCAGCAGCCCGGGACTAGCGGGAAGATGGTTGGACGAGCAGTACTTC	CASSPGLAGRWLDEQYF
TRBV5-4	TRBD2	TRBJ2-7	-	TGTGCCAGCAGCTTGCGCGGGAGTTGGTCCTACGAGCAGTACTTC	CASSLRGSWSYEQYF
TRBV29-1	TRBD2	TRBJ2-1	-	TGCAGCGTTGCGGGACTAGCTAGGAATGAGCAGTTCTTC	CSVAGLARNEQFF
TRBV9	-	TRBJ2-7	once	TGTGCCAGCAGCGTAGCCGGGGACACCTACGAGCAGTACTTC	CASSVAGDTYEQYF
TRBV19	TRBD1	TRBJ1-1	-	TGTGCCAGTGCAGGGGGGTTGAACACTGAAGCTTTCTTT	CASAGGLNTEAFF
TRBV28	-	TRBJ1-2	-	TGTGCCAGCCAAAGCGGGGACTATGGCTACACCTTC	CASQSGDYGYTF
TRBV7-3	TRBD2	TRBJ2-1	-	TGTGCCAGCAGCTTAACCGGAGGACTAGGAGTAGGTGAGCAGTTCTTC	CASSLTGGLGVGEQFF
TRBV28	TRBD2	TRBJ2-1	few	TGTGCCAGCAGCATGACTAGCGGGACCAATGAGCAGTTCTTC	CASSMTSGTNEQFF
TRBV5-1	-	TRBJ1-2	once	TGCGCCAGCAGCCGGGACGTCGGCTACACCTTC	CASSRDVGYTF
TRBV5-1	TRBD1	TRBJ1-1	once	TGCGCCAGCAGCTTGTTGCAGGGGGCGTTGGCTGAAGCTTTCTTT	CASSLLQGALAEAFF
TRBV5-4	-	TRBJ1-1	-	TGTGCCAGCAGCTTGGATTGGACTAACAATAAGGCTTTCTTT	CASSLDWTNNKAFF
TRBV7-9	-	TRBJ2-3	-	TGTGCCAGCAGCTTAGCAGAAGGGGATACGCAGTATTTT	CASSLAEGDTQYF
TRBV6-5	TRBD2	TRBJ2-1	-	TGTGCCAGCAGTGCGCCGGGACTAGGGGTTTATGAGCAGTTCTTC	CASSAPGLGVYEQFF
TRBV5-4	-	TRBJ2-1	-	TGTGCCAGCAGCTTGTTCCAGGGGGGCTCCTACAATGAGCAGTTCTTC	CASSLFQGGSYNEQFF
TRBV10-3	-	TRBJ2-5	once	TGTGCCATCAAGGGCGGGGCGTGGGAGACCCAGTACTTC	CAIKGGAWETQYF
TRBV5-1	-	TRBJ2-1	-	TGCGCCAGCAGCGAAACCAGGGACAATGAGCAGTTCTTC	CASSETRDNEQFF
TRBV11-3	-	TRBJ2-2	-	TGTGCCAGCAGCTCAAAGGGACCTTACGACACCGGGGAGCTGTTTTTT	CASSSKGPYDTGELFF
TRBV5-4	-	TRBJ2-7	-	TGTGCCAGCAGCTTGGCCCTGGATGGCGAGCAGTACTTC	CASSLALDGEQYF
TRBV18	-	TRBJ1-5	-	TGTGCCAGCTCACCAGATCGGGGGTTCTTTCAGCCCCAGCATTTT	CASSPDRGFFQPQHF
TRBV21-1	-	TRBJ1-3	-	TGTGCCAGCAGCAAAGGGGGCAGCGGAAACACCATATATTTT	CASSKGGSGNTIYF
TRBV27	-	TRBJ1-1	-	TGTGCCAGCAGTTTTGGGGGGATTGAAGCTTTCTTT	CASSFGGIEAFF
TRBV7-3	-	TRBJ2-1	-	TGTGCCAGCAGCTTAAGACAGAGCTCCTACAATGAGCAGTTCTTC	CASSLRQSSYNEQFF
TRBV29-1	-	TRBJ1-1	-	TGCAGCGCTAGAGAAAGTATGAACACTGAAGCTTTCTTT	CSARESMNTEAFF
TRBV7-7	TRBD2	TRBJ2-2	few	TGTGCTAGCAGCTTAGGTGGTAGCGGGACCGGGGAGCTGTTTTTT	CASSLGGSGTGELFF
TRBV28	-	TRBJ2-4	-	TGTGCCAGCAAGGGAAACATTCAGTACTTC	CASKGNIQYF